A selection of T cell receptor beta chains follows, all from one sample in a study of chemoradiotherapy in HPV16-positive cancers. Libraries were prepared by immunoSEQ multiplex PCR; TCRdb keeps only in-frame clonotypes and omits some of them. The sample lists about 3,000 clones; about 85% were seen once. Sequences were derived from blood, sampled from a patient who underwent chemoradiotherapy. These receptors were collected from a human donor with HPV-associated anogenital cancer. Both conserved end residues are part of each CDR3. Each record gives: V gene, J gene, CDR3 protein.

V: TRBV5-6; J: TRBJ2-3; CDR3: CASSRGGADTQYF
V: TRBV2; J: TRBJ1-5; CDR3: CASRDGFNQPQHF
V: TRBV6-1; J: TRBJ2-3; CDR3: CASSGGINILTDTQYF
V: TRBV7-2; J: TRBJ2-3; CDR3: CASSLAFSTDTQYF
V: TRBV7-2; J: TRBJ2-1; CDR3: CASSPRGAGGRYNEQFF
V: TRBV4-2; J: TRBJ2-7; CDR3: CASRPDRWSYEQYF
V: TRBV7-9; J: TRBJ1-1; CDR3: CASSSKLSGDEAFF
V: TRBV30; J: TRBJ1-5; CDR3: CAWSGGQEQPQHF
V: TRBV11-2; J: TRBJ1-1; CDR3: CASSPSLQGGTEAFF
V: TRBV5-6; J: TRBJ2-5; CDR3: CASSSDIQTTQYF
V: TRBV30; J: TRBJ1-4; CDR3: CAWSFQGREKLFF
V: TRBV6-6; J: TRBJ2-3; CDR3: CASSLAGSSTDTQYF
V: TRBV9; J: TRBJ2-5; CDR3: CASSVGKTQYF
V: TRBV19; J: TRBJ2-1; CDR3: CASSIFGGGASDENEQFF
V: TRBV14; J: TRBJ1-2; CDR3: CASSQARGPNYTF
V: TRBV29-1; J: TRBJ2-1; CDR3: CSAGGTSGGYTYNEQFF
V: TRBV7-8; J: TRBJ2-7; CDR3: CASSLASLPGLADYEQYF
V: TRBV6-5; J: TRBJ2-7; CDR3: CASSYGTEGNYKQYF
V: TRBV29-1; J: TRBJ2-3; CDR3: CSVEPLAGEGYTQYF
V: TRBV4-1; J: TRBJ2-3; CDR3: CASSPHGTQHDTQYF
V: TRBV21-1; J: TRBJ1-2; CDR3: CAQGNLTWGGASVWENYGYTF
V: TRBV18; J: TRBJ2-5; CDR3: CASSPPPPGQETQYF
V: TRBV6-5; J: TRBJ2-1; CDR3: CASRPTWTVNEQFF
V: TRBV16; J: TRBJ1-5; CDR3: CASSRNSLIRDSDYSNQPQHF
V: TRBV6-1; J: TRBJ2-7; CDR3: CASSGGQGTYEQYF
V: TRBV29-1; J: TRBJ1-3; CDR3: CSFWSGNTIYF
V: TRBV25-1; J: TRBJ2-7; CDR3: CASSQDGKFSYEQYF
V: TRBV15; J: TRBJ1-2; CDR3: CATSSRTAAMEYGYTF
V: TRBV30; J: TRBJ1-1; CDR3: CAWSMWQSEAFF
V: TRBV19; J: TRBJ2-2; CDR3: CATADSNTGELFF
V: TRBV7-1; J: TRBJ2-2; CDR3: CASSLATGTGELFF
V: TRBV5-1; J: TRBJ2-6; CDR3: CASSERAGANVLTF
V: TRBV6-1; J: TRBJ2-5; CDR3: CASRSFSGQETQYF
V: TRBV7-2; J: TRBJ2-3; CDR3: CASSLVRGTQYF
V: TRBV7-2; J: TRBJ2-7; CDR3: CASSGGDGAYEQYF
V: TRBV6-1; J: TRBJ1-2; CDR3: CASTWSSNYGYTF
V: TRBV10-3; J: -; CDR3: CASNPGQASYEQYF
V: TRBV14; J: TRBJ1-2; CDR3: CASSPRVADYGYTF
V: TRBV6-1; J: TRBJ2-1; CDR3: CASSDAAGGFNEQFF
V: TRBV4-3; J: TRBJ1-1; CDR3: CASSRGTGGGMNTEAFF
V: TRBV18; J: TRBJ1-4; CDR3: CASSFDRAEKLFF
V: TRBV30; J: TRBJ2-7; CDR3: CAWSTGQGYEQYF
V: TRBV4-1; J: TRBJ1-4; CDR3: CASSQALRGEKLFF
V: TRBV19; J: TRBJ2-3; CDR3: CASSPSGTRTDTQYF
V: TRBV27; J: TRBJ2-7; CDR3: CASSLRWGIAYEQYF
V: TRBV4-2; J: TRBJ2-7; CDR3: CASSQEGEGSYEQYF
V: TRBV5-6; J: TRBJ1-5; CDR3: CASSLGPDQPQHF
V: TRBV27; J: TRBJ1-3; CDR3: CASSYRDRGHTIYF
V: TRBV19; J: TRBJ1-1; CDR3: CASSIDWENTEAFF
V: TRBV5-1; J: TRBJ1-6; CDR3: CASSSTPRDNSPLHF
V: TRBV6-5; J: TRBJ1-1; CDR3: CASSKDRENTEAFF
V: TRBV13; J: TRBJ1-6; CDR3: CASSLDTDSPLHF
V: TRBV10-3; J: TRBJ2-7; CDR3: CAISESRLATAEQYF
V: TRBV4-3; J: TRBJ2-2; CDR3: CASSQGPNTGELFF
V: TRBV5-5; J: TRBJ1-5; CDR3: CASSSAGTGNQPQHF
V: TRBV30; J: TRBJ2-7; CDR3: CAWSVSNSYEQYF
V: TRBV5-5; J: TRBJ1-5; CDR3: CASSLDPGQAGNQPQHF
V: TRBV6-6; J: TRBJ2-1; CDR3: CASMIAGGLGEQFF